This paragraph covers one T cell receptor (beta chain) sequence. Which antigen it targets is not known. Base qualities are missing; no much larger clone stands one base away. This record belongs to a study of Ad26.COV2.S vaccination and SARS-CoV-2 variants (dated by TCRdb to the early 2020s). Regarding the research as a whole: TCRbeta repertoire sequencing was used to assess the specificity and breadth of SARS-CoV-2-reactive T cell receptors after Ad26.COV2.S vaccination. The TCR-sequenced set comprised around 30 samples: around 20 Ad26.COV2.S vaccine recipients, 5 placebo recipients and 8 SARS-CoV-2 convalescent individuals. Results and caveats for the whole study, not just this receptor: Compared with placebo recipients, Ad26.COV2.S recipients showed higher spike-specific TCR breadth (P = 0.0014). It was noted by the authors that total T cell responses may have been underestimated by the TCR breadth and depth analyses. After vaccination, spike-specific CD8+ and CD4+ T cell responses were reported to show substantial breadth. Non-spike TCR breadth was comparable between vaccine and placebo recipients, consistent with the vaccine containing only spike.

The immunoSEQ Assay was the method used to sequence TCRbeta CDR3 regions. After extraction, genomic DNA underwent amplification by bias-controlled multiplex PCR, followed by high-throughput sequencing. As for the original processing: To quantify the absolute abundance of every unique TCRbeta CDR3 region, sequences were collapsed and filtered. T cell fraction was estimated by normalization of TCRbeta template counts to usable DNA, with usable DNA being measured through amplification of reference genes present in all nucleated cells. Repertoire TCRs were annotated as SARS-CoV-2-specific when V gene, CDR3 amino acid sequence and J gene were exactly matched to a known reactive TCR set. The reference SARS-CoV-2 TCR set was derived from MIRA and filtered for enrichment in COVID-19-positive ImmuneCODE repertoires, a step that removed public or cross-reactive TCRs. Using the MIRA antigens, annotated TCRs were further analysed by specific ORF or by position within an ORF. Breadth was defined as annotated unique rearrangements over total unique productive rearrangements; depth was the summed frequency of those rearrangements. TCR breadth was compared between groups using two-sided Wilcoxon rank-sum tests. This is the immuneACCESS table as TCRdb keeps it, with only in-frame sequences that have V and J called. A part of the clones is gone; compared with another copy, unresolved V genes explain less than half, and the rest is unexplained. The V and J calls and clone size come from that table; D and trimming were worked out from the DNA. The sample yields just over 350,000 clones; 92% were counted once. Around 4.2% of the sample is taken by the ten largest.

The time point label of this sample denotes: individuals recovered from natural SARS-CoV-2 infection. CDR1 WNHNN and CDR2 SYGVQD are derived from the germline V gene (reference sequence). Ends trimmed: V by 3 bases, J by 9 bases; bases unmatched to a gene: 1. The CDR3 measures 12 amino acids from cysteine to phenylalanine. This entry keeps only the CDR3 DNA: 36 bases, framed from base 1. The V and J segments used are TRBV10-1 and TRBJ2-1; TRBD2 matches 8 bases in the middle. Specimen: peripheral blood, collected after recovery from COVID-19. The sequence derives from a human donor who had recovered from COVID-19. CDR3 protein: CASSDAGGEQFF. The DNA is TGCGCCAGCAGTGATGCGGGGGGTGAGCAGTTCTTC.